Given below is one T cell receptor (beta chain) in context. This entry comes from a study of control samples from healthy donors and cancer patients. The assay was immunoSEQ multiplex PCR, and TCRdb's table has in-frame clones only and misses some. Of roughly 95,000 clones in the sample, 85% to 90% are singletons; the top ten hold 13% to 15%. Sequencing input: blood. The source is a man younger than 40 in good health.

This CDR3 is CASSPNREASAQHF. CDR3 DNA sequence: TGTGCCAGCTCACCAAATCGCGAGGCATCGGCCCAGCATTTT. V and J are TRBV18 and TRBJ1-5; D not resolved. Germline V lookup: CDR1 KGHSH, CDR2 LQKENI. Trimming removed 2 bases at V and 11 bases at J, with 16 bases between. The CDR3 is made up of 14 amino acids.